The 16 T cell receptor beta chains in this list originate from one sample, sequenced in a study of blood T cell repertoires in COVID-19. The repertoire was sequenced with immunoSEQ multiplex PCR; TCRdb's copy has only in-frame clones and lacks some. The sample lists approximately 210,000 clones, around 88% seen once, with 7% to 10% in the top ten. Input material: peripheral blood. The source is a woman between 45 and 65 years old with acute or convalescent COVID-19.

This chain uses TRBV7-2 with TRBJ2-5; D possibly corresponds to TRBD2 (6 bases). The CDR3 consists of 18 residues. The germline V gene has CDR1 SGHTA and CDR2 FQGNSA. Trimming left V 7 bases short and J 2 bases short, with 26 bases between. The CDR3 loop reads CASTSLRDSAGGQETQYF. In DNA, the CDR3 is TGTGCCAGCACCTCCCTCCGGGACTCGGCTGGGGGGCAAGAGACCCAGTACTTC.

The V and J genes are TRBV6-6 and TRBJ1-2, with D tentatively TRBD1 (5 bases). The CDR3 length is 14 residues. CDR1 and CDR2 (germline): MNHNY, SVGAGI (reference sequence). Trimming shortened V by 4 bases and J by 6 bases, and 15 bases separated the two germline ends. CDR3 DNA: TGTGCCAGCAGTTGGGATTGGGGGGTGGATGGCTACACCTTC. This sequence encodes CASSWDWGVDGYTF.

The chain recombines TRBV28 with TRBJ2-7; 8 bases align to TRBD2. J lost 4 bases, V lost 6 bases, and 11 bases had no gene match. The CDR3 is made up of 15 amino acids. The germline V gene encodes CDR1 MDHEN and CDR2 SYDVKM. The chain's CDR3 is CASSKRTSLRYEQYF. CDR3 nucleotides: TGTGCCAGCAGCAAAAGGACTAGCCTTCGTTACGAGCAGTACTTC.

This clone was detected ten times or more. The V and J genes are TRBV27 and TRBJ2-1; 7 bases are a match to TRBD1. This CDR3 has 13 amino acids. The V gene's germline CDR1 is MNHEY and CDR2 SMNVEV (reference sequence). V dropped 5 bases and J dropped 4; count of bases not matched to a gene: 2. CDR3 in DNA: TGTGCCAGCAGTAGGGACAGTTACAATGAGCAGTTCTTC. It specifies CASSRDSYNEQFF.

The chain is built from TRBV3-1 (or the pseudogene TRBV3-2) and TRBJ2-7; D is perhaps TRBD2 (5 bases). The V and J ends lost 1 base and 2 bases respectively, with 15 bases between them. The CDR3 has 16 amino acids. The germline gives CDR1 LGHDT, CDR2 YNNKEL (reference sequence). The CDR3 here is CASSQAGRPHPYEQYF. In nucleotides, the CDR3 is TGTGCCAGCAGCCAAGCGGGAAGACCCCATCCCTACGAGCAGTACTTC.

This clone was observed once. V and J are TRBV10-3 and TRBJ2-5, with 9 bases identical to TRBD1. The CDR3 is 15 amino acids. The germline V gene encodes CDR1 ENHRY and CDR2 SYGVKD. V lost 1 base, J lost 5 bases, and 5 bases stayed unmatched. The CDR3 loop is CAISEFGQGQETQYF. DNA of the CDR3: TGTGCCATCAGTGAGTTCGGACAGGGGCAGGAGACCCAGTACTTC.

In its sample, this clone was seen once. This rearrangement joins TRBV5-4 to TRBJ2-7; 8 nucleotides match TRBD1. Germline lookup yields CDR1 SGHNT and CDR2 YYREEE (reference sequence). J lost 2 bases, V lost 2 bases, and 3 bases had no gene match. The CDR3 consists of 14 residues. The CDR3: CASSFGTGTYEQYF. CDR3 nucleotide sequence: TGTGCCAGCAGCTTCGGGACAGGCACCTACGAGCAGTACTTC.

This clone was detected only a few times. CDR3 sequence: CASSLAGNSNQPQHF. Here the CDR3 DNA reads TGTGCCAGCAGCCTGGCGGGGAATAGCAATCAGCCCCAGCATTTT. The J gene is TRBJ1-5, the V gene TRBV3-1 (or the pseudogene TRBV3-2); no definite D call. The V end lost 4 bases, the J end lost 0 bases, and 10 bases lay between the germline ends. Germline loops: CDR1 LGHDT, CDR2 YNNKEL (reference sequence). This CDR3 has 15 amino acids.

The chain employs TRBV5-1 and TRBJ1-1; D is perhaps TRBD1 (5 bases). Per germline, CDR1 SGHRS and CDR2 YFSETQ. The ends were cut back, 2 bases at V and 0 bases at J, with 11 bases in the middle. The CDR3 runs 15 residues. CDR3: CASSFGAGMNTEAFF. The CDR3 DNA reads as TGCGCCAGCAGCTTCGGCGCAGGGATGAACACTGAAGCTTTCTTT. Combining the CDR3 with reference TRBV5-1 and TRBJ1-1 gives the whole variable domain KAGVTQTPRYLIKTRGQQVTLSCSPISGHRSVSWYQQTPGQGLQFLFEYFSETQRNKGNFPGRFSGRQFSNSRSEMNVSTLELGDSALYLCASSFGAGMNTEAFFGQGTRLTVV.

V usage is TRBV18 and J usage is TRBJ1-3; 8 bases are a match to TRBD1. V was pared by 3 bases and J by 2 bases, with 3 bases of the junction left unmatched. The germline V gene has CDR1 KGHSH and CDR2 LQKENI. The CDR3 covers 15 residues. The CDR3: CASSPKTGAGNTIYF. The CDR3 region has the DNA TGTGCCAGCTCACCGAAGACAGGGGCTGGAAACACCATATATTTT.

The chain has TRBV6-2 or TRBV6-3 and TRBJ2-7; D is ambiguous. From germline, CDR1 is MNHEY and CDR2 SVGEGT. V was pared by 0 bases and J by 3 bases, with 3 bases between. The CDR3 has 12 amino acids. CDR3 region: CASSYSLYEQYF. CDR3 coding DNA: TGTGCCAGCAGTTACTCTCTCTACGAGCAGTACTTC.

This chain links TRBV19 with TRBJ1-5, with D possibly TRBD1 on 6 matching bases. Trimming pared 0 bases from V and 9 bases from J, leaving 18 bases between. The CDR3 loop spans 16 amino acids. The germline V gene encodes CDR1 LNHDA and CDR2 SQIVND (reference sequence). The CDR3 reads CASSIDGQGSRGPQHF. DNA for the CDR3: TGTGCCAGTAGTATAGATGGGCAGGGGAGTAGGGGGCCCCAGCATTTT.

This chain links TRBV6-5 with TRBJ1-5; D unclear. The germline CDR1 and CDR2 sequences are MNHEY and SVGAGI. The V gene lost 0 bases and the J gene lost 4 bases, with 13 bases spanning the gap. This CDR3 contains 16 residues. CDR3 in amino acids: CASSYSTQEGNQPQHF. CDR3 DNA sequence: TGTGCCAGCAGTTACTCGACCCAGGAGGGAAATCAGCCCCAGCATTTT.

The chain has TRBV2 and TRBJ2-7; perhaps TRBD2 as D (6 bases). This CDR3 spans 13 amino acids. Germline V lookup: CDR1 SNHLY, CDR2 FYNNEI. Trimming removed 8 bases at V and 5 bases at J, with 16 bases between. CDR3 in amino acids: CASRRDLTNEQYF. Here the CDR3 DNA reads TGTGCCAGCCGGAGGGATTTGACAAACGAGCAGTACTTC.

In nucleotides, the CDR3 is TGTGCCTGGGGGACTAGCGGGAGGGCCGGAGTTACGCAGTATTTT. It codes for CAWGTSGRAGVTQYF. The chain is built from TRBV30 and TRBJ2-3; 16 bases are a match to TRBD2. The V and J ends lost 5 bases and 8 bases, in that order; junction bases with no gene match: 7. The CDR3 consists of 15 residues. From germline, CDR1 is GTSNPN and CDR2 SVGIG (reference sequence).

This chain links TRBV28 with TRBJ1-1, with unresolved D. This CDR3 contains 13 residues. The V gene's germline CDR1 is MDHEN and CDR2 SYDVKM. Deletions cut 5 bases from V and 9 bases from J, with 16 bases between. CDR3 in amino acids: CASSPPRRVQAFF. The CDR3 DNA follows: TGTGCCAGCAGTCCCCCGAGGAGGGTTCAAGCTTTCTTT. Variable domain in full (rest from reference TRBV28 and TRBJ1-1): DVKVTQSSRYLVKRTGEKVFLECVQDMDHENMFWYRQDPGLGLRLIYFSYDVKMKEKGDIPEGYSVSREKKERFSLILESASTNQTSMYLCASSPPRRVQAFFGQGTRLTVV.